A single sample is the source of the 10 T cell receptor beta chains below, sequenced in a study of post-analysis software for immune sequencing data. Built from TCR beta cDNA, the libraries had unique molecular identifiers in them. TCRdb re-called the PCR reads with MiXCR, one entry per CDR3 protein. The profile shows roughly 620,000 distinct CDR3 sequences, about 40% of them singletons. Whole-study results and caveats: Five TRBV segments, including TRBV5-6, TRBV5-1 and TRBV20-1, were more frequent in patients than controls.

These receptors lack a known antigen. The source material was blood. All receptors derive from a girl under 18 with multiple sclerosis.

This CDR3 is CASSLNPRGHNEQFF. The CDR3 nucleotides read TGCGCCAGCAGCTTGAACCCAAGGGGACACAATGAGCAGTTCTTC. V usage is TRBV5-1 and J usage is TRBJ2-1, with D tentatively TRBD1 or TRBD2 (5 bases each). Per the germline V gene, CDR1 is SGHRS and CDR2 is YFSETQ. Trimming left V 1 base short and J 5 bases short, with 13 bases between. The CDR3 length is 15 residues. Using reference TRBV5-1 and TRBJ2-1 for the parts outside the CDR3, the full variable domain is KAGVTQTPRYLIKTRGQQVTLSCSPISGHRSVSWYQQTPGQGLQFLFEYFSETQRNKGNFPGRFSGRQFSNSRSEMNVSTLELGDSALYLCASSLNPRGHNEQFFGPGTRLTVL.

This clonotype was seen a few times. The CDR3 protein is CASSFSRESQPQHF. The CDR3 DNA follows: TGTGCCAGCAGTTTCTCCAGGGAAAGCCAGCCCCAGCATTTT. V gene TRBV12-3 or TRBV12-4 combines with J gene TRBJ1-5; tentative D call: TRBD1 (5 bases). This CDR3 has 14 residues. V shed 3 bases and J shed 7 bases, with 13 bases lying between them.

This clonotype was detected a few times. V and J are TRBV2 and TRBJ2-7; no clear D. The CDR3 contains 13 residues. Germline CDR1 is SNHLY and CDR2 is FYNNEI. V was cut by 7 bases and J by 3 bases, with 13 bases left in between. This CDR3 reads CASTGPRHYEQYF. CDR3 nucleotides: TGTGCCAGCACTGGTCCCCGGCACTACGAGCAGTACTTC. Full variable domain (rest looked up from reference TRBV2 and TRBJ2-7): EPEVTQTPSHQVTQMGQEVILRCVPISNHLYFYWYRQILGQKVEFLVSFYNNEISEKSEIFDDQFSVERPDGSNFTLKIRSTKLEDSAMYFCASTGPRHYEQYFGPGTRLTVT.

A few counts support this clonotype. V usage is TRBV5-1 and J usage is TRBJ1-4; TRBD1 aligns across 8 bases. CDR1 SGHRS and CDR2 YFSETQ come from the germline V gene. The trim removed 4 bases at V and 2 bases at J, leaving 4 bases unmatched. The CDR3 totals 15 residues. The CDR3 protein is CASSPAGGTNEKLFF. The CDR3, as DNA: TGCGCCAGCAGCCCGGCAGGGGGCACTAATGAAAAACTGTTTTTT.

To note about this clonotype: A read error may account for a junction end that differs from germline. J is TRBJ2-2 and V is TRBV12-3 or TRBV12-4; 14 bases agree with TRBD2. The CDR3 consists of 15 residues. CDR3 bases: TGTGCCAACCGACTAGCGGGAGGGGACACCGGGGGGCTGTTTTTT. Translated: CANRLAGGDTGGLFF.

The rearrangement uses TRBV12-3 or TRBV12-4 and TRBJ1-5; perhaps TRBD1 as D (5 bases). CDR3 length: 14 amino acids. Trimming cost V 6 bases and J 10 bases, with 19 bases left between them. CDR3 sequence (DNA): TGTGCCAGCAGCCCGGCCCAGGGTAGAAATCCCCAGCATTTT. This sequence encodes CASSPAQGRNPQHF.

The CDR3 protein is CSAPGEFGASYNEQFF. In nucleotides, the CDR3 is TGCAGTGCCCCCGGTGAGTTTGGGGCCTCCTACAATGAGCAGTTCTTC. V is TRBV20-1 and J is TRBJ2-1; D possibly corresponds to TRBD1 (5 bases). The CDR3 contains 16 residues. The ends were cut back, 6 bases at V and 0 bases at J, with 18 bases in the middle. Germline CDR1 and CDR2: DFQATT and SNEGSKA (reference sequence).

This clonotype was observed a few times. Here the CDR3 reads CATSRDRTSGGQETQYF. CDR3 bases: TGTGCCACCAGCAGAGATCGGACTAGCGGGGGCCAAGAGACCCAGTACTTC. The chain recombines TRBV15 with TRBJ2-5; TRBD2 aligns across 13 bases. Trimming took 0 bases from V and 1 from J; bases not matched to a gene: 2. Germline V gene data show CDR1 as LNHNV and CDR2 as YYDKDF (reference sequence). There are 17 residues in the CDR3.

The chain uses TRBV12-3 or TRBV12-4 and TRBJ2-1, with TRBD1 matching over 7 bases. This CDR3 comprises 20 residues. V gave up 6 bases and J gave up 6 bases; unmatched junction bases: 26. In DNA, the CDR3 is TGTGCCAGCAGAGTTTTGGGTGACAGGGACGGCAATCCGGTGGGCAATGAGCAGTTCTTC. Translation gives CASRVLGDRDGNPVGNEQFF.

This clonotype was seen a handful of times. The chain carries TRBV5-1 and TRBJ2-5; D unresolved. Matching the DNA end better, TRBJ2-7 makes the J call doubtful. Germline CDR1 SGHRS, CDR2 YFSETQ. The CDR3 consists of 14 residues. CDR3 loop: CASSLGTTTYEQYF. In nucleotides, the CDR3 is TGCGCCAGCAGCTTGGGGACCACCACCTACGAGCAGTACTTC.